These 3 T cell receptor beta chains came from one sample sequenced in a study of molecular identifiers for immune sequencing clone quantification. MiXCR was run by TCRdb on the PCR reads, yielding one entry per CDR3 protein. In the table there are 490,000 or so distinct CDR3 sequences, about 20% of which are singletons. What was sequenced was naive CD8+ T cells from blood, with Jurkat cell RNA spiked in. Stated subset: FACS-sorted CD8+CD4-CCR7+CD45RA+ naive T cells. The receptors here all came from a human donor in good health. Some libraries in this study had Jurkat cell RNA spiked in.

This clonotype came up a few times. This chain links TRBV27 with TRBJ2-7, with 9 positions matching TRBD1. The V segment lost 2 bases and the J segment 4 bases; nucleotides outside the gene matches: 6. Germline CDR1 and CDR2: MNHEY and SMNVEV (reference sequence). The CDR3 sequence is 15 residues long. This CDR3 reads CASSLLGTGYYEQYF. The DNA for the CDR3 is TGTGCCAGCAGTTTACTGGGGACAGGGTATTACGAGCAGTACTTC.

V is TRBV27 and J is TRBJ1-6; D unclear. CDR1 and CDR2 from the germline V gene are MNHEY and SMNVEV (reference sequence). The CDR3 covers 14 residues. Between the trimmed V and J ends, which lost 5 bases and 7 bases, there was a span of 12 bases. Here the CDR3 reads CASSLMGLNSPLHF. For the CDR3, the DNA is TGTGCCAGCAGTCTAATGGGCTTAAATTCACCCCTCCACTTT.

This clonotype was counted many times. This chain uses TRBV7-2 with TRBJ1-1; 8 bases fit TRBD1. The CDR3 is 17 amino acids. Germline CDR1 and CDR2: SGHTA and FQGNSA. J was trimmed by 3 bases and V by 1 base; bases with no gene match: 10. The CDR3: CASSLGREHRGYTEAFF. The CDR3 coding sequence is TGTGCCAGCAGCTTAGGACGCGAACACAGGGGGTACACTGAAGCTTTCTTT.